This T cell receptor (beta chain) was captured in a study of blood T cell repertoires in COVID-19. About the study: Acute-phase and convalescent COVID-19 samples originated in the United States, Italy and Spain. From T cells, B-cell-depleted T cells, or PBMCs came the material, which was cDNA or gDNA.

V dropped 5 bases and J dropped 4 bases, with 9 bases sitting between them. This CDR3 is 12 amino acids long. The authors' processing: The assay estimated nucleated cells by amplifying reference gene primers. The table came from immunoSEQ multiplex PCR; TCRdb's copy has only in-frame clones and leaves some out. V and J calls and clone size come straight from that table; D and trimming were deduced from the DNA. The repertoire holds roughly 200,000 clones, with about 86% as singletons. Source material: peripheral blood. The chain couples TRBV12-3 or TRBV12-4 to TRBJ2-7; no clear D. This sequence was found in a man aged 40-55 years with active or convalescent COVID-19. The CDR3 DNA reads TGTGCCAGCAGTGGTAACCTATACGAGCAGTACTTC. It is translated as CASSGNLYEQYF.